What follows describes a single TCR beta chain. The antigen is unknown. This entry is derived from a study of CD4 T cells in relation to SARS-CoV-2 and coronaviruses. On the study more broadly: ViraFEST: approximately eleven-day antigen culture of PBMCs, then TCR beta CDR3 sequencing.

This CDR3 spans 15 amino acids. In germline, CDR1 is SGHRS, CDR2 YFSETQ. V shed 4 bases and J 11 bases; nucleotides not matched to a gene: 14. TCRdb's copy holds only in-frame clones and misses some; the assay was immunoSEQ multiplex PCR. The table shows 26,000 or so clones, with around 76% occurring only once. Before the COVID-19 pandemic, during about 2010-2019, CD4+ T cells were taken from unexposed donors. Isolation of CD4+ T cells took place after around eleven days in culture. Sequencing was carried out using CD4+ T cells from PBMCs, cultured in vitro. The sequence derives from a human donor in good health. The gene calls are TRBV5-1 and TRBJ2-2, with 7 bases identical to TRBD1. The CDR3, as DNA: TGCGCCAGCAGCCTAGACAGGGACCTTTCGGGCGAGCTGTTTTTT. Protein sequence: CASSLDRDLSGELFF.